These 18 T cell receptor beta chains were sequenced from one sample in a study of PD-L1 blockade in urothelial cancer. Sequencing was performed with immunoSEQ multiplex PCR; in TCRdb, only in-frame clones are kept and a portion is missing. The table shows around 40,000 clones, with around 89% occurring only once. Source: PBMCs, taken around atezolizumab (anti-PD-L1) treatment. These receptors all stem from a man in his sixties with urothelial cancer.

V gene TRBV5-6 combines with J gene TRBJ1-3, with no clear D. The germline V and J ends were trimmed by 4 bases and 0 bases, with 11 bases remaining between them. The CDR3 loop spans 15 amino acids. CDR1 and CDR2 (germline): SGHDT, YYEEEE. CDR3 sequence reads: CASSATPNSGNTIYF. CDR3 DNA sequence: TGTGCCAGCAGCGCAACTCCCAACTCTGGAAACACCATATATTTT.

This clone was seen just once. The V and J genes are TRBV15 and TRBJ2-2; 7 bases match TRBD1. The CDR3 is made up of 16 amino acids. Losses at the gene ends were 2 bases for V and 2 bases for J; bases not matched to a gene: 5. CDR1 LNHNV and CDR2 YYDKDF come from the germline V gene (reference sequence). This CDR3 is CATSRTGTANTGELFF. For the CDR3, the DNA is TGTGCCACCAGCAGAACCGGGACAGCCAACACCGGGGAGCTGTTTTTT.

The gene calls are TRBV9 and TRBJ1-1, with TRBD1 as a possible D gene (6 bases). This CDR3 region has 15 residues. The germline V and J ends were trimmed by 0 bases and 1 base, with 10 bases remaining between them. Looked up from germline, CDR1 is SGDLS and CDR2 is YYNGEE. The CDR3 spells CASSVGTAGNTEAFF. CDR3 DNA: TGTGCCAGCAGCGTAGGGACAGCAGGGAACACTGAAGCTTTCTTT. Complete variable domain (other parts from reference TRBV9 and TRBJ1-1): DSGVTQTPKHLITATGQRVTLRCSPRSGDLSVYWYQQSLDQGLQFLIQYYNGEERAKGNILERFSAQQFPDLHSELNLSSLELGDSALYFCASSVGTAGNTEAFFGQGTRLTVV.

V gene TRBV5-1 combines with J gene TRBJ2-3, with 9 bases that match TRBD1. CDR3 length: 18 amino acids. Germline lookup yields CDR1 SGHRS and CDR2 YFSETQ. After removal of 4 bases from V and 3 bases from J, the junction contained 15 bases not matched to a gene. CDR3 sequence (DNA): TGCGCCAGCAGCGTGTCGCCGAGAACAGGGGGCGCAACAGATACGCAGTATTTT. Translation gives CASSVSPRTGGATDTQYF.

The chain recombines TRBV28 with TRBJ2-1; 8 bases are shared with TRBD2. V was pared by 6 bases and J by 5 bases, with 9 bases of the junction left unmatched. CDR1 MDHEN and CDR2 SYDVKM come from the germline V gene. This CDR3 is built from 15 residues. The CDR3 loop is CASRGSGRSNNEQFF. The CDR3 DNA is TGTGCCAGCAGGGGAAGCGGGAGATCCAACAATGAGCAGTTCTTC.

This CDR3 is CASSLGKGVVTLGDTEAFF. The CDR3 nucleotides are TGTGCCAGCAGTTTGGGTAAGGGGGTCGTCACCCTCGGGGACACTGAAGCTTTCTTT. The chain couples TRBV28 to TRBJ1-1, with D possibly matching TRBD1 (6 bases). There are 19 residues in the CDR3. Trimming removed 3 bases from V and 3 bases from J, with 26 bases in between. Germline V lookup: CDR1 MDHEN, CDR2 SYDVKM.

V and J are TRBV27 and TRBJ2-2; perhaps TRBD1 as D (6 bases). The CDR3 has 15 residues. From germline, CDR1 is MNHEY and CDR2 SMNVEV (reference sequence). Trimming stripped 6 bases from V and 4 bases from J, with 15 bases between. The CDR3 protein is CASSRLLGGTGELFF. In DNA form, the CDR3 reads TGTGCCAGCAGCCGACTTCTAGGGGGCACCGGGGAGCTGTTTTTT.

The chain joins TRBV19 to TRBJ2-7; D is unresolved. Trimming removed 1 base at V and 2 bases at J, with 15 bases between. The V gene's germline CDR1 is LNHDA and CDR2 SQIVND (reference sequence). The CDR3 is 16 residues long. Here the CDR3 reads CASSIVLTEPPYEQYF. CDR3 nucleotides: TGTGCCAGTAGTATAGTCTTGACGGAGCCACCCTACGAGCAGTACTTC.

V is TRBV27 and J is TRBJ2-3; TRBD2 is a possible D gene (7 bases). CDR3 size: 19 residues. V dropped 5 bases and J dropped 3 bases, with 27 bases sitting between them. Germline CDR1 and CDR2: MNHEY and SMNVEV (reference sequence). The CDR3 reads CASSPRRGGVGVGTDTQYF. The CDR3 DNA sequence: TGTGCCAGCAGTCCACGCCGAGGGGGGGTAGGGGTAGGGACAGATACGCAGTATTTT.

The chain carries TRBV28 and TRBJ1-5; the D gene is possibly TRBD1 (5 bases). CDR1 MDHEN and CDR2 SYDVKM come from the germline V gene. The CDR3 is made up of 17 amino acids. Trimming left V 6 bases short and J 2 bases short, with 20 bases between. DNA for the CDR3: TGTGCCAGCAGCTCCTGGCTCGGGCAGGGTGGCAATCAGCCCCAGCATTTT. Its translation: CASSSWLGQGGNQPQHF.

CDR3 sequence: CANRSGGWVYEQYF. The DNA of the CDR3 is TGTGCCAACAGGTCGGGGGGCTGGGTCTACGAGCAGTACTTC. The V and J genes are TRBV25-1 and TRBJ2-5, with D possibly being TRBD2 (7 bases). The J call is doubtful: the DNA matches TRBJ2-7 better. The CDR3 has 14 amino acids. Germline loops: CDR1 MGHDK, CDR2 SYGVNS.

The chain links TRBV6-5 to TRBJ1-2; D remains unclear. V was trimmed by 5 bases and J by 4 bases, leaving 17 bases between them. Germline V lookup: CDR1 MNHEY, CDR2 SVGAGI. This CDR3 spans 15 amino acids. CDR3: CASSPGMSISYGYTF. The CDR3 nucleotides are TGTGCCAGCAGTCCCGGGATGTCGATATCCTATGGCTACACCTTC.

The CDR3 loop reads CASSLVRGGITDTQYF. The CDR3 nucleotides read TGTGCCAGCAGCTTAGTTCGGGGGGGGATCACAGATACGCAGTATTTT. This chain joins TRBV7-2 and TRBJ2-3, with 8 positions matching TRBD2. The V and J ends lost 1 base and 2 bases, in that order; junction bases with no gene match: 5. CDR1 and CDR2 (germline): SGHTA, FQGNSA. The CDR3 extends over 16 amino acids.

The chain carries TRBV18 and TRBJ1-5; the D gene is possibly TRBD1 (5 bases). There are 15 residues in the CDR3. Germline V gene sequence: CDR1 KGHSH, CDR2 LQKENI. V lost 3 bases and J 1 base, leaving 10 bases between the germline ends. The CDR3 loop is CASSPLAGSNQPQHF. The CDR3 coding sequence is TGTGCCAGCTCACCCTTGGCAGGGAGCAATCAGCCCCAGCATTTT.

This chain joins TRBV2 and TRBJ2-3; D is uncertain. The CDR3 is 14 amino acids. Looked up from germline, CDR1 is SNHLY and CDR2 is FYNNEI. Deletions cut 2 bases from V and 3 bases from J, with 9 bases between. The CDR3 loop reads CASSESSRTDTQYF. The CDR3 coding sequence is TGTGCCAGCAGTGAATCTAGTCGTACAGATACGCAGTATTTT.

V is TRBV7-9 and J is TRBJ1-1, with TRBD1 matching 7 bases. CDR3 length: 17 amino acids. Germline V gene data show CDR1 as SEHNR and CDR2 as FQNEAQ (reference sequence). Trimming took 4 bases from V and 1 from J; bases not matched to a gene: 12. The CDR3 DNA reads as TGTGCCAGCAGCTCAGCCTCCACCGGGACAGCGAACACTGAAGCTTTCTTT. Protein product: CASSSASTGTANTEAFF.

This chain uses TRBV27 with TRBJ2-7, with D possibly TRBD1 on 6 matching bases. Germline values: CDR1 MNHEY, CDR2 SMNVEV (reference sequence). This CDR3 is built from 14 residues. Trimming cost V 2 bases and J 2 bases, with 10 bases left between them. DNA for the CDR3: TGTGCCAGCAGTTTAATGGGACAACCCTACGAGCAGTACTTC. Translating gives CASSLMGQPYEQYF.

The genes are TRBV29-1 and TRBJ2-2, with D possibly TRBD2 on 6 matching bases. This CDR3 is 14 amino acids long. V was shortened by 4 bases and J by 1 base, with 10 bases between the two germline ends. Germline assignment: CDR1 SQVTM and CDR2 ANQGSEA. The CDR3 here is CSVAWRGNTGELFF. The CDR3 DNA follows: TGCAGCGTTGCCTGGCGGGGGAACACCGGGGAGCTGTTTTTT.